This T cell receptor (beta chain) originates from a study of blood T cell repertoires in COVID-19. Study at large: The study drew acute and convalescent COVID-19 samples from the United States, Italy and Spain. Sample material is recorded as cDNA or gDNA derived from T cells, B-cell-depleted T cells, or PBMCs.

Original processing notes: Amplification with reference gene primers provided the estimates of nucleated cell counts. The data were produced by immunoSEQ multiplex PCR, yet TCRdb's version contains in-frame clones alone and is incomplete. Clone size and the V and J calls come from that table; the DNA yielded D and trimming. The sample carries some 220,000 clones, around 84% recorded once. Material: peripheral blood. This TCR came from a human donor in a cohort sampled during active COVID-19.

CDR3 DNA sequence: TGCGCCAGCAGTTTAGCGGGAGGAATCGATGAGCAGTTCTTC. Protein sequence: CASSLAGGIDEQFF. The chain links TRBV4-1 to TRBJ2-1; 10 bases line up with TRBD2. Per the germline V gene, CDR1 is MGHRA and CDR2 is YSYEKL. The V and J ends lost 6 bases and 8 bases, in that order; junction bases with no gene match: 7. The CDR3 runs to 14 residues.